The clone carrying this TCR beta chain was seen repeatedly, ten times or more. Its antigen is undetermined. The source of the sample is a study of T cells in Graves' hyperthyroidism and ophthalmopathy. Diagnoses used clinical symptoms, serum thyroxine and TRAb, thyroid ultrasound and orbital computed tomography. About 10 ml fresh peripheral blood yielded the PBMCs. Whole-study findings and limits: Within blood appeared most thyroid clonotypes that had expanded above 0.001.

Authors of the study amplified TCR beta CDR3 regions from RNA transcripts. In the first-round RT-PCR of the TCR CDR3, the HTBI primer set was used. Via MiXCR, TCRdb re-called the multiplex PCR reads, giving one row per CDR3 protein. The sample contains 210,000 or so distinct CDR3 sequences, 15% to 20% of which appear only once. The TCR comes from a man between 50 and 59 years old with Graves' hyperthyroidism. Sequencing used blood.

The CDR3 loop is CASSLSYWDGANEKLFF. For the CDR3, the DNA is TGTGCCAGCAGTTTATCATACTGGGACGGGGCTAATGAAAAACTGTTTTTT. The rearrangement links TRBV28 to TRBJ1-4; TRBD1 is a possible D gene (5 bases). Trimming took 1 base from V and 3 from J, leaving 15 bases between them. Germline lookup yields CDR1 MDHEN and CDR2 SYDVKM. The length of the CDR3 is 17 residues.